The present entry profiles one TCR beta chain with its context. No cognate antigen has been identified for it. Qualities for individual bases were not recorded, and no much larger clone is one base off. The collaborating institutions used their own protocols to collect whole blood in K2EDTA tubes. For TCRbeta analysis, collaborators shipped samples in one of three forms: frozen whole blood, isolated PBMCs, or DNA extracted from either of those sample types. TCRbeta CDR3 regions were amplified from genomic DNA by means of the immunoSEQ Assay, a bias-controlled multiplex PCR. Per the authors' processing: Nucleated cell counts per sample were estimated from amplification of reference gene primers within the assay. To quantify the absolute abundance of each unique TCRbeta CDR3 rearrangement, sequence reads were collapsed and filtered. Productive Simpson clonality was computed per sample as the square root of Simpson's diversity index over productive rearrangements. TCRdb's version of the immuneACCESS table is confined to in-frame rearrangements and falls short of the full clone set. An unresolved V gene accounts for under half of the shortfall where checked; the remainder is of unknown origin. From that table come the V and J calls and clone size; the DNA was used to work out D and trimming. In this sample the table shows tens of thousands of clones, 60% to 85% of which occur a single time. The ten largest clones capture 7% of the sample.

CDR1 and CDR2 are drawn from the germline V gene: SGHVS, FQNEAQ. The V end loses 8 bases and the J end loses 0 bases, and a stretch of 22 bases separates them. Including the terminal cysteine and phenylalanine, the CDR3 comprises 17 residues. The kept DNA is CDR3 alone, 51 bases in frame from the first base. The sample is drawn from a study of blood T cell repertoires in COVID-19 (dated by TCRdb to the early 2020s). Describing the broader study: Collaborator samples came from the United States, Italy and Spain and covered acute and convalescent phases of COVID-19. The material from the prospective study consisted of cDNA or gDNA derived from T cells, B-cell-depleted T cells, or PBMCs. Subjects who had been exposed to COVID-19, were actively infected with it, or had recovered from it provided the deeply sampled blood TCRbeta repertoires that made up the dataset. The repertoires were released in a freely available public database intended as a resource for research on the immune response to SARS-CoV-2. The samples were drawn from the first 160 participants of the ongoing ImmuneRACE study and from over 950 subjects provided by 6 global collaborators. The sample metadata nearly always contained a de-identified subject ID, COVID-19 status, age in years and sex. Where available, HLA class I and class II types were taken from metadata supplied by the sample provider and were not determined by assay-based typing.

The paper as a whole reports these results and caveats: Clinical and demographic metadata were provided uncurated, with the amount varying by source and participant.

The receptor comes from a man aged 65 to 85 with acute or convalescent COVID-19. The chain was built from TRBV7-8 and TRBJ1-1; the D gene assignment is ambiguous. The sequenced sample consisted of peripheral blood. The DNA sequence is as follows: TGTGCCAGCTTCCCGCGGAGAGCAGCTTCAATGAACACTGAAGCTTTCTTT. It encodes CASFPRRAASMNTEAFF.